This TCR beta chain was captured by sequencing in a study of radiotherapy plus CTLA-4 blockade in lung cancer (dated by TCRdb to about 2018). Looking at the study overall: Objective responses occurred in approximately 17% of enrolled patients, and around 30% achieved disease control. The investigation overall reported the following: After treatment with radiotherapy and ipilimumab, TCR clones that originated in tumors expanded in peripheral blood. The strongest predictors of response, as reported, were early dynamic changes in blood T cell clones along with a rise in serum interferon-beta after radiation.

Note on this clone: Its cognate antigen has yet to be identified. No base-level quality is on record; no much larger clone is a single base apart.

Trimming accounts for 5 bases at V and 6 bases at J, while the number of junction bases matched to no gene is 2. The CDR3, from cysteine to phenylalanine, totals 12 residues. CDR3 DNA only is kept here, 36 bases in frame from base 1. Via the germline V gene, CDR1 is SGHTA and CDR2 FQGTGA. The library relied on the immunoSEQ multiplex PCR assay. The table was pulled from immuneACCESS by TCRdb, which kept in-frame rearrangements only. Such tables lose some clones; where checked, under half of the loss comes from unresolved V genes, and the rest has no known cause. This sample lists roughly 59,000 clones; approximately 68% were detected once. The ten top clones hold around 8.8% of the sample. Focal radiation therapy combined with CTLA-4 blockade (ipilimumab) was tested in patients with chemo-refractory metastatic non-small-cell lung cancer.

The clonotype originates from a human donor with non-small cell lung cancer whose response to radiotherapy plus ipilimumab could not be evaluated. The material sequenced was peripheral blood, taken from a patient treated with radiotherapy plus ipilimumab. The chain couples TRBV7-3 to TRBJ1-2; TRBD1 fits 8 bases in the junction. The nucleotide sequence reads TGTGCCAGCAGCCAGGGGGCAGATGGCTACACCTTC. Translated, it gives CASSQGADGYTF. Outside the CDR3, residues come from the reference TRBV7-3 and TRBJ1-2 proteins, so the full variable domain is: GAGVSQTPSNKVTEKGKYVELRCDPISGHTALYWYRQSLGQGPEFLIYFQGTGAADDSGLPNDRFFAVRPEGSVSTLKIQRTERGDSAVYLCASSQGADGYTFGSGTRLTVV.